These 16 T cell receptor beta chains originate from one sample sequenced in a study of cytomegalovirus exposure and HLA in healthy donors. The primer mix had 60 Vbeta and 13 Jbeta primers. The repertoire was sequenced with immunoSEQ multiplex PCR; TCRdb's copy has only in-frame clones and lacks some. The sample consists of 200,000 or so clones, approximately 78% of them appearing once. The sequenced material came from PBMCs. These receptors were obtained from a male donor in good health and CMV-seronegative.

V gene TRBV6-1 combines with J gene TRBJ1-1; 9 nucleotides agree with TRBD1. V dropped 5 bases and J dropped 1; count of bases not matched to a gene: 5. From germline, CDR1 is MNHNS and CDR2 SASEGT. The CDR3 covers 15 residues. CDR3 nucleotide sequence: TGTGCCAGCAGTCCACAGGGGGCCGGGAACACTGAAGCTTTCTTT. This gives the protein CASSPQGAGNTEAFF.

Details on this clone: At one of its ends the junction is not consistent with the germline gene, which may arise from a read error. The J gene is TRBJ2-2, the V gene TRBV7-9; 9 bases align to TRBD2. The CDR3 has 16 amino acids. Germline CDR1 reads SEHNR; CDR2 reads FQNEAQ (reference sequence). CDR3 region: CSSSSLAGDTGGELFF. Written as DNA, the CDR3 is TGTTCCAGCAGCTCCTTAGCGGGAGACACTGGCGGGGAGCTGTTTTTT.

This clone appeared a few times. The chain joins TRBV28 to TRBJ1-5; D is possibly TRBD1 (6 bases). Trimming stripped 8 bases from V and 3 bases from J, with 14 bases between. The CDR3 extends over 14 amino acids. In germline, CDR1 is MDHEN, CDR2 SYDVKM. The chain's CDR3 is CASSTGTNNQPQHF. The CDR3 bases are TGTGCCAGCTCGACCGGGACAAACAATCAGCCCCAGCATTTT.

This clone is termed medium-sized. The chain uses TRBV7-6 and TRBJ2-1; 7 bases fit TRBD2. The V segment lost 5 bases and the J segment 3 bases; nucleotides outside the gene matches: 10. The CDR3 is 16 amino acids. CDR1 SGHVS and CDR2 FNYEAQ come from the germline V gene. CDR3 sequence: CASSLYRDYIYNEQFF. CDR3 sequence (DNA): TGTGCCAGCAGCCTTTACCGGGACTACATCTACAATGAGCAGTTCTTC. The full variable domain, completed using reference TRBV7-6 and TRBJ2-1, is GAGVSQSPRYKVTKRGQDVALRCDPISGHVSLYWYRQALGQGPEFLTYFNYEAQQDKSGLPNDRFSAERPEGSISTLTIQRTEQRDSAMYRCASSLYRDYIYNEQFFGPGTRLTVL.

This clone appeared once. The V call is TRBV7-3, the J call TRBJ2-7; unclear D gene. Germline CDR1 reads SGHTA; CDR2 reads FQGTGA. Trimming removed 4 bases at V and 5 bases at J, with 12 bases between. The length of the CDR3 is 13 residues. The CDR3 nucleotides read TGTGCCAGCAGCTCAGACTCAGCCGACGAGCAGTACTTC. It translates to CASSSDSADEQYF.

The rearrangement links TRBV5-1 to TRBJ2-1; 9 bases fit TRBD2. The CDR3 length is 16 residues. Germline V CDR1 and CDR2: SGHRS, YFSETQ. J lost 2 bases, V lost 1 base, and 4 bases had no gene match. CDR3: CASSLLIAGAYNEQFF. The CDR3, as DNA: TGCGCCAGCAGCTTGTTAATAGCGGGAGCCTACAATGAGCAGTTCTTC.

This chain joins TRBV6-5 and TRBJ2-2; 13 nucleotides align to TRBD2. This CDR3 has 16 amino acids. The germline V gene has CDR1 MNHEY and CDR2 SVGAGI. Losses at the gene ends were 2 bases for V and 5 bases for J; bases not matched to a gene: 2. As DNA, the CDR3 is TGTGCCAGCAGTTACGGACTAGCGGGAGTTACCGGGGAGCTGTTTTTT. This codes for CASSYGLAGVTGELFF.

The chain couples TRBV6-5 to TRBJ2-1; TRBD2 aligns across 12 bases. Germline values: CDR1 MNHEY, CDR2 SVGAGI. This CDR3 has 15 amino acids. Trimming cost V 5 bases and J 7 bases; bases outside gene matches: 6. The CDR3 coding sequence is TGTGCCAGCAGTCCCGGGACTAGCGGGCGGAATGAGCAGTTCTTC. This gives the protein CASSPGTSGRNEQFF.

This clone has just a few counts. The chain employs TRBV19 and TRBJ1-1; D not certain. Trimming shortened V by 5 bases and J by 1 base, and 8 bases separated the two germline ends. The length of the CDR3 is 13 residues. Germline CDR1 LNHDA, CDR2 SQIVND (reference sequence). The CDR3 DNA reads as TGTGCCAGTAGTGCTGCGCCGAACACTGAAGCTTTCTTT. This sequence encodes CASSAAPNTEAFF.

CDR3 residues: CASSPTGDRWGVFTGELFF. CDR3 coding DNA: TGTGCCAGCAGCCCCACAGGGGATCGATGGGGAGTGTTCACCGGGGAGCTGTTTTTT. The chain is built from TRBV14 and TRBJ2-2; TRBD1 agrees at 7 bases. CDR3 size: 19 residues. CDR1 is SGHDN and CDR2 is FVKESK in the germline V gene. Unmatched junction bases numbered 18, after V lost 4 bases and J lost 4 bases.

The chain employs TRBV5-1 and TRBJ2-5, with 7 bases lining up with TRBD1. The CDR3 has 14 residues. The germline CDR1 and CDR2 sequences are SGHRS and YFSETQ. J gave up 6 bases and V 4 bases, and 9 bases lay outside the gene matches. For the CDR3, the DNA is TGCGCCAGCAGCGACCGACAGGGTCCAAAGACCCAGTACTTC. Translated, it gives CASSDRQGPKTQYF.

In DNA, the CDR3 is TGTGCCAGCAGCGTAGCCCAGGGGGCAGGTGTGGACGAGCAGTACTTC. Its protein is CASSVAQGAGVDEQYF. The chain has TRBV9 and TRBJ2-7, with 8 positions matching TRBD1. The CDR3 is 16 residues long. Germline CDR1 and CDR2: SGDLS and YYNGEE. With V trimmed by 0 bases and J by 5 bases, 10 bases remained unmatched.

The chain recombines TRBV5-6 with TRBJ2-5, with a weak D call TRBD2 (5 bases). The CDR3 loop spans 14 amino acids. Trimming cost V 4 bases and J 4 bases, with 14 bases left between them. Per the germline V gene, CDR1 is SGHDT and CDR2 is YYEEEE. Here the CDR3 DNA reads TGTGCCAGCAGCCCCGGACTGCCGGGAGAGACCCAGTACTTC. Translating it yields CASSPGLPGETQYF.

The chain links TRBV7-9 to TRBJ1-2; D call uncertain. Trimming shortened V by 4 bases and J by 0 bases, and 15 bases separated the two germline ends. This CDR3 has 16 amino acids. Germline CDR1 is SEHNR and CDR2 is FQNEAQ (reference sequence). CDR3 coding DNA: TGTGCCAGCAGCTCTGTAGACGGGGAGTCTAACTATGGCTACACCTTC. It is translated as CASSSVDGESNYGYTF.

A note on this clone: At one end the junction does not follow the germline gene, possibly because of a read error. The V call is TRBV10-3, the J call TRBJ2-3, with 8 bases lining up with TRBD1. CDR1 ENHRY and CDR2 SYGVKD come from the germline V gene. The length of the CDR3 is 15 residues. The DNA for the CDR3 is TGTGCCAGCAGTGATGGACAGGGCGCGGCAGATACGCAGTATTTT. It is translated as CASSDGQGAADTQYF.

The rearrangement joins TRBV5-1 to TRBJ2-7; the match to TRBD2 covers 10 bases. The germline V gene encodes CDR1 SGHRS and CDR2 YFSETQ. With 0 bases clipped from V and 5 bases from J, the junction kept 8 bases outside the gene matches. The CDR3 has 16 residues. CDR3 amino acids: CASSLGASGSIDEQYF. The CDR3 nucleotides are TGCGCCAGCAGCTTGGGAGCTAGCGGGAGTATCGACGAGCAGTACTTC.